The rows below give T cell receptor beta chains drawn from one sample of a study of blood T cell repertoires in COVID-19. Sequencing used immunoSEQ multiplex PCR; TCRdb keeps in-frame clones, though not all of them. In the table there are tens of thousands of clones, around 86% of which are singletons. Sequenced material: peripheral blood. The source is an elderly man with acute or convalescent COVID-19. Both conserved end residues are part of each CDR3. D genes are given only for firm matches. The size of a clone is reported for some rows only, either as once, few or many, or as a class for expanded clones.

v_gene	abundance	d_gene	j_gene	CDR3nt	CDR3aa
TRBV30	NA	NA	TRBJ1-1	TGTGCCTGGACCCCCCGGAGCGTAAGAACTGAAGCTTTCTTT	CAWTPRSVRTEAFF
TRBV3-1/TRBV3-2	NA	NA	TRBJ2-7	TGTGCCAGCAGCCAAGGCGGGTACGAGCAGTACTTC	CASSQGGYEQYF
TRBV9	few	NA	TRBJ2-1	TGTGCCAGCAGCGGCTATCAAGACTACAATGAGCAGTTCTTC	CASSGYQDYNEQFF
TRBV3-1/TRBV3-2	NA	NA	TRBJ1-5	TGTGCCAGCAGCCAAGGGGGCCATTCGGGTCAGCCCCAGCATTTT	CASSQGGHSGQPQHF
TRBV11-1	NA	NA	TRBJ1-2	TGTGCCAGCAGCCTAGCCGGCTATGGCTACACCTTC	CASSLAGYGYTF
TRBV2	NA	TRBD2	TRBJ2-7	TGTGCCAGCACTACTAGCGGGTACGAGCAGTACTTC	CASTTSGYEQYF
TRBV19	once	TRBD1	TRBJ1-1	TGTGCCAGTAGCACGCCGACAGGGATAAACACTGAAGCTTTCTTT	CASSTPTGINTEAFF
TRBV10-2	NA	TRBD1	TRBJ1-6	TGCGCCAGCACGGACAGGGCAGGCAATTCACCCCTCCACTTT	CASTDRAGNSPLHF
TRBV10-3	NA	TRBD1	TRBJ2-7	TGTGCCATCAGTGAGTCCGGGGGGACAGGGGACGCCGAGCAGTACTTC	CAISESGGTGDAEQYF
TRBV5-5	NA	TRBD1	TRBJ1-6	TGTGCCAGCAGCTTGAGCGCCGGACAGGGAAATTCACCCCTCCACTTT	CASSLSAGQGNSPLHF
TRBV27	NA	NA	TRBJ2-3	TGTGCCAGCAGTTTGTCGGGGACAGATACGCAGTATTTT	CASSLSGTDTQYF
TRBV5-4	NA	NA	TRBJ1-5	TGTGCCAGCAGCTTGGATGGGGGGGGAAGCAATCAGCCCCAGCATTTT	CASSLDGGGSNQPQHF
TRBV7-9	NA	NA	TRBJ2-1	TGTGCCAGCAGCCCTCTCTGGGCTTCCTACAATGAGCAGTTCTTC	CASSPLWASYNEQFF
TRBV5-1	few	TRBD1	TRBJ2-7	TGCGCCAGCAGGGAACAGGGGAACGAGCAGTACTTC	CASREQGNEQYF
TRBV3-1/TRBV3-2	NA	NA	TRBJ1-6	TGTGCCAGCAGCCAAGATCCGGGTAGGACACCCCTCCACTTT	CASSQDPGRTPLHF
TRBV2	NA	TRBD1	TRBJ1-1	TGTGCCAGCAGAAGGGACAGTTCGAACACTGAAGCTTTCTTT	CASRRDSSNTEAFF
TRBV29-1	NA	TRBD1	TRBJ2-5	TGCAGCGTTGACACCGGGACAGGTTTGGAGACCCAGTACTTC	CSVDTGTGLETQYF
TRBV12-2	NA	NA	TRBJ2-2	TGTGCAAGTTGGCAAACACAGGGTTGCGGCACCGGGGAGCTGTTTTTT	CASWQTQGCGTGELFF
TRBV5-1	NA	NA	TRBJ2-5	TGCGCCAGCAGCTTAGACATCGTAGAGACCCAGTACTTC	CASSLDIVETQYF
TRBV10-1	NA	NA	TRBJ2-5	TGCGCCAGCAGTGACTCCATGAGGGAAGAGACCCAGTACTTC	CASSDSMREETQYF
TRBV9	once	NA	TRBJ2-6	TGTGCCAGCAGCGCTAAGACTAACGTCCTGACTTTC	CASSAKTNVLTF
TRBV11-2	NA	NA	TRBJ2-7	TGTGCCAGCAGCTTTCAGGGCTACGAGCAGTACTTC	CASSFQGYEQYF
TRBV4-1	NA	TRBD2	TRBJ2-1	TGCGCCAGCAGCCAAGAGACTAGCGGGAGGGTCGTCGGCAATGAGCAGTTCTTC	CASSQETSGRVVGNEQFF
TRBV10-3	NA	TRBD1	TRBJ1-6	TGTGCCATCAGTGAGCCCGGGACAGGGGGCGGTTCACCCCTCCACTTT	CAISEPGTGGGSPLHF
TRBV13	few	NA	TRBJ1-4	TGTGCCAGCACCTATGGTCGAGGAGGGAATGAAAAACTGTTTTTT	CASTYGRGGNEKLFF
TRBV5-1	NA	NA	TRBJ1-5	TGCGCCAGCAGCTTTACAGGGACGGAACAGCCCCAGCATTTT	CASSFTGTEQPQHF
TRBV6-6	NA	TRBD1	TRBJ1-1	TGTGCCAGCAGTTACCGGGACAGGGCGACGAATGAAGCTTTCTTT	CASSYRDRATNEAFF
TRBV6-5	once	NA	TRBJ1-1	TGTGCCAGCAGGAACTACATGGGGGCCACTGAAGCTTTCTTT	CASRNYMGATEAFF
TRBV5-4	NA	NA	TRBJ1-1	TGTGCCACCTGGAGGGCAGGCACTGAAGCTTTCTTT	CATWRAGTEAFF
TRBV7-9	NA	NA	TRBJ1-1	TGTGCCAGCAGCTTAATCCAGGGGAACACTGAAGCTTTCTTT	CASSLIQGNTEAFF
TRBV12-5	NA	NA	TRBJ1-5	TGTGCTAGTGGTTTGGCGGGTTGGGTAAGCAATCAGCCCCAGCATTTT	CASGLAGWVSNQPQHF
TRBV4-3	NA	NA	TRBJ1-4	TGCGCCAGCAGCCCCTCCTTTAATGAAAAACTGTTTTTT	CASSPSFNEKLFF